The 5 T cell receptor beta chains below were found in one sample sequenced in a study of T cell responses to AZD1222 COVID-19 vaccine listed by TCRdb under 2021. The library was obtained by the immunoSEQ multiplex PCR assay. This is the immuneACCESS table as TCRdb keeps it, with only in-frame sequences that have V and J called. A part of the clones is gone; compared with another copy, unresolved V genes explain less than half, and the rest is unexplained. In this sample the table shows 250,000 to 300,000 clones, roughly 93% of which occur a single time. The top ten constitute less than 0.65% of the sample. What this sample's time point label stands for: about 28 days (+/-7) after the second vaccine dose. The sample in question was peripheral blood, obtained 28 days after the second AZD1222 dose. These receptors were collected from an adult who received the AZD1222 COVID-19 vaccine.

The chain carries TRBV5-1 and TRBJ2-3; perhaps TRBD1 as D (5 bases). Deletions cut 7 bases from V and 0 bases from J, with 15 bases between. The CDR3 has 15 amino acids. The germline CDR1 and CDR2 sequences are SGHRS and YFSETQ. The CDR3 bases are TGCGCCAGCGGCTACAGGTCGGTTAGCACAGATACGCAGTATTTT. Translation gives CASGYRSVSTDTQYF.

On this clone itself: This CDR3 is also generated by other DNA sequences in the sample. The chain links TRBV18 to TRBJ1-2, with 8 bases that match TRBD1. After removal of 3 bases from V and 5 bases from J, the junction contained 2 bases not matched to a gene. Germline values: CDR1 KGHSH, CDR2 LQKENI. This CDR3 has 13 amino acids. CDR3: CASSPDRVYGYTF. CDR3 in DNA: TGTGCCAGCTCACCGGACAGGGTATATGGCTACACCTTC.

V usage is TRBV20-1 and J usage is TRBJ2-7; no clear D. CDR1 DFQATT and CDR2 SNEGSKA come from the germline V gene (reference sequence). Trimming removed 3 bases at V and 2 bases at J, with 14 bases between. The CDR3 is 14 amino acids. The CDR3 sequence: CSASNPLSPYEQYF. CDR3 nucleotide sequence: TGCAGTGCTAGTAATCCATTATCCCCCTACGAGCAGTACTTC.

CDR3 in amino acids: CASSAWTVSYEQYF. Written as DNA, the CDR3 is TGTGCCAGCAGCGCCTGGACAGTTTCCTACGAGCAGTACTTC. V usage is TRBV14 and J usage is TRBJ2-7; D is possibly TRBD1 (6 bases). Trimming shortened V by 5 bases and J by 1 base, and 12 bases separated the two germline ends. Germline V gives CDR1 SGHDN, CDR2 FVKESK. This CDR3 region has 14 residues.

This chain uses TRBV28 with TRBJ1-4; tentative D call: TRBD1 (6 bases). The length of the CDR3 is 12 residues. Trimming pared 11 bases from V and 8 bases from J, leaving 15 bases between. Germline V gene data show CDR1 as MDHEN and CDR2 as SYDVKM. In DNA, the CDR3 is TGTGCCGGAGCAGGGGTAGGAGAAAAACTGTTTTTT. Translating gives CAGAGVGEKLFF. The whole variable domain, filled in from reference TRBV28 and TRBJ1-4, reads DVKVTQSSRYLVKRTGEKVFLECVQDMDHENMFWYRQDPGLGLRLIYFSYDVKMKEKGDIPEGYSVSREKKERFSLILESASTNQTSMYLCAGAGVGEKLFFGSGTQLSVL.